The rows below give T cell receptor beta chains drawn from one sample of a study of type 1 regulatory T cells. In TCRdb, the reads were re-called with MiXCR into one record per CDR3 protein. The table includes about 68,000 distinct CDR3 sequences, 63% detected once. The antigens of these receptors remain unknown. Sequenced material: cultured T cells, either the whole culture or a sorted T cell fraction (not recorded which). The source of these receptors is a human donor in good health. Both conserved end residues are part of each CDR3. Each record gives: clone size, V gene, D gene, CDR3 protein. The D gene is left open where the match is weak. Clone size is stated in some rows and not others, as once, few, many or a class when expanded.

>NA|TRBV11-2|NA
CASSSTGSGNTIYF
>NA|TRBV30|NA
CAWGAGANVLTF
>NA|TRBV19|TRBD1
CASSIKTGAKSYNQPQHF
>NA|TRBV6-1|NA
CASAPTRSEQFF
>once|TRBV20-1|NA
CSANPPRRRFSYNEQFF
>NA|TRBV29-1|TRBD2
CSGELAGVETQYF
>NA|TRBV20-1|NA
CSASWGPDTQYF
>NA|TRBV7-2|TRBD1
CASSFTGAFFNEQFF
>few|TRBV12-3/TRBV12-4|TRBD1
CASSRTGEWGYTF
>NA|TRBV20-1|NA
CSARGLRDLWDEQYF
>medium-sized|TRBV7-2|NA
CASEKGGANVLTF
>NA|TRBV10-1|NA
CASSDWGDSYEQYF
>few|TRBV7-9|NA
CASSLIDYRVRGETQYF
>NA|TRBV29-1|NA
CTLRMGSGGEAFF
>NA|TRBV20-1|NA
CSARWQGGEQYF
>NA|TRBV7-2|NA
CASSFTVGNTEAFF
>NA|TRBV20-1|TRBD2
CSASSSGSVADTQYF
>NA|TRBV15|TRBD2
CATSGGRLAGAAGELFF
>NA|TRBV7-3|NA
CASSPLGAGELFF
>few|TRBV7-6|TRBD2
CASSFTSSGSGSTDTQYF
>NA|TRBV5-1|TRBD2
CASSVSGSSYNEQFF
>NA|TRBV20-1|NA
CSASGGPFETQYF
>few|TRBV20-1|NA
CSANSQPEKLFF
>NA|TRBV20-1|TRBD2
CSAIQPGLAGTDTQYF
>NA|TRBV4-2|NA
CASSQAHEQYF
>NA|TRBV4-1|NA
CASSQRLAPGLYGYTF
>NA|TRBV4-3|NA
CASSQVGGGELFF
>NA|TRBV20-1|NA
CSASGPEGGYTF
>few|TRBV15|NA
CATSRDRAADEQFF
>NA|TRBV20-1|NA
CSALPISEDANYGYTF
>once|TRBV2|NA
CASTPGLAPYEQYF
>NA|TRBV20-1|NA
CSARDYNVLTF
>NA|TRBV5-4|NA
CASSPIHRDTDTQYF
>NA|TRBV28|TRBD1
CATKGQPLNTEAFF
>once|TRBV2|TRBD2
CASSEAIAGADTQYF
>NA|TRBV24-1|NA
CATSGEQSAFGQYF
>NA|TRBV7-9|TRBD2
CASSYNRGSGSYNEQFF
>few|TRBV5-1|NA
CASSSGQNTEAFF
>NA|TRBV4-1|NA
CASQGGAGRDEQFF
>NA|TRBV29-1|NA
CSVASGKSYEQYF
>NA|TRBV6-1|TRBD1
CASSLDRVYSPLHF
>NA|TRBV30|TRBD1
CAWSYKGASYEQYF
>NA|TRBV20-1|TRBD1
CSAAGQGSISYNSPLHF
>NA|TRBV5-5|NA
CASSGGRDGSTDTQYF
>NA|TRBV29-1|NA
CSVVLGGETQYF
>NA|TRBV4-1|TRBD2
CASSILVTSETYEQYF
>NA|TRBV6-2/TRBV6-3|NA
CASRSTDYGYTF